This T cell receptor (beta chain) derives from a study of T cell responses to AZD1222 COVID-19 vaccine. This clone was observed a single time. The table came from immunoSEQ multiplex PCR; TCRdb's copy has only in-frame clones and leaves some out. Here the sample spans about 120,000 clones, 91% being singletons. This CDR3 has 17 residues. The chain links TRBV21-1 to TRBJ2-7; no check of the table's D call, TRBD2, against the DNA was made. TRBV21-1 is labeled a pseudogene. The TCR was taken from an adult in good health. The sequencing used peripheral blood, collected on day 0 of AZD1222 vaccination. The CDR3 reads CASSKVWRVTTSYEQYF. DNA of the CDR3: TGTGCCAGCAGCAAAGTATGGCGGGTGACAACCTCCTACGAGCAGTACTTC.